This TCR beta chain appears in the sequencing data of a study of beta chain features in type 1 diabetes. Overall study results and limits: Compared with healthy donors, patients appeared to share more similar naive, central memory and regulatory TCRB repertoires. Type 1 diabetes patients had TCRB CDR3s that were shorter (moderately but significantly so) in all four CD4+ subsets. A pattern of fewer insertions and more deletions at VDJ junctions was seen in type 1 diabetes patients.

This clone was detected a few times. The antigen is unknown. This CDR3 spans 13 amino acids. Germline CDR1 and CDR2: MNHEY and SVGAGI. Trimming removed 7 bases from V and 6 bases from J, with 13 bases in between. Sequencing targeted expressed TCRB transcripts, as all isolated RNA had been reverse transcribed. Here immunoSEQ multiplex PCR was the method, and the copy in TCRdb shows in-frame clones only, minus some. The data show fewer than 250,000 clones, roughly 14% seen once. The material sequenced was naive CD4+ T cells from blood. The sequence was collected from a woman aged 35 to 49 in good health. The chain combines TRBV6-5 with TRBJ1-5; the D gene is possibly TRBD1 (6 bases). The CDR3 is CASTTGSGQPQHF. The DNA of the CDR3 is TGTGCCAGCACGACAGGCAGCGGTCAGCCCCAGCATTTT.